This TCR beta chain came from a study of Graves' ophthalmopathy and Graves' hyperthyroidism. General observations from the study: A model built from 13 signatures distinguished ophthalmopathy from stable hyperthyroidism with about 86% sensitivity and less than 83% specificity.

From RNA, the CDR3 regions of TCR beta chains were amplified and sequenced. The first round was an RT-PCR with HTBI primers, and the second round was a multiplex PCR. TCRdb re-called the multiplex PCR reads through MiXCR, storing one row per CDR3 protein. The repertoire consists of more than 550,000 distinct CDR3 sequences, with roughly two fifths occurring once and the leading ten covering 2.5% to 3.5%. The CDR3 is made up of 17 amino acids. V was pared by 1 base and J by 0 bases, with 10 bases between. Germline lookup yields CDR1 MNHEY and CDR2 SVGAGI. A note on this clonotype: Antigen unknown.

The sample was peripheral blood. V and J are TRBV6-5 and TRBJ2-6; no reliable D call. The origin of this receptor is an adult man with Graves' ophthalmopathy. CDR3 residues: CASSYWSDISGANVLTF. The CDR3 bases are TGTGCCAGCAGTTACTGGTCTGATATCTCTGGGGCCAACGTCCTGACTTTC.